Listed here are 28 T cell receptor beta chains from one sample, sequenced in a study of shared clonotypes between healthy human individuals. Sequencing used immunoSEQ multiplex PCR; TCRdb keeps in-frame clones, though not all of them. The sample lists more than 2,000,000 clones, over 85% occurring once. What was sequenced was naive CD4+ T cells sorted from blood. Regarding subset: CD45RA+ positively selected. These receptors all stem from a man aged 18-30 years in good health.

The chain combines TRBV4-1 with TRBJ2-1, with TRBD1 identical over 11 bases. CDR1 and CDR2 (germline): MGHRA, YSYEKL. The CDR3 consists of 18 residues. With V trimmed by 1 base and J by 4 bases, 9 bases remained unmatched. CDR3 region: CASSQGPRGQGVYNEQFF. The CDR3 DNA reads as TGCGCCAGCAGCCAAGGTCCTCGGGGACAGGGGGTTTACAATGAGCAGTTCTTC.

DNA of the CDR3: TGTGCCAGCAGTTACTCGGTCCCTGGGGCCAACGTCCTGACTTTC. It yields the protein CASSYSVPGANVLTF. The V and J genes are TRBV6-5 and TRBJ2-6; no definite D call. Germline V gene lookup returns CDR1 MNHEY and CDR2 SVGAGI. The V and J ends lost 0 bases and 2 bases respectively, with 5 bases between them. This CDR3 is 15 amino acids long.

On this clone: Other nucleotide sequences from this sample produce the same CDR3. The rearrangement joins TRBV6-1 to TRBJ1-2; D unclear. The CDR3 runs 10 residues. Germline values: CDR1 MNHNS, CDR2 SASEGT. Trimming removed 5 bases from V and 4 bases from J, with 2 bases in between. The CDR3 DNA reads TGTGCCAGCAGTACCTATGGCTACACCTTC. It specifies CASSTYGYTF.

The V call is TRBV20-1, the J call TRBJ2-3; D is perhaps TRBD2 (5 bases). The CDR3 consists of 11 residues. V was trimmed by 7 bases and J by 5 bases, leaving 10 bases between them. Germline CDR1 reads DFQATT; CDR2 reads SNEGSKA (reference sequence). The CDR3 sequence is CSVTAGDTQYF. CDR3 coding DNA: TGCAGTGTTACGGCGGGAGATACGCAGTATTTT.

The chain links TRBV10-3 to TRBJ2-5, with TRBD2 identical over 8 bases. The germline V gene encodes CDR1 ENHRY and CDR2 SYGVKD. V dropped 7 bases and J dropped 0; count of bases not matched to a gene: 7. The CDR3 runs to 15 residues. This CDR3 is CAIKRGPGYQETQYF. The CDR3 bases are TGTGCCATCAAGCGGGGGCCGGGGTACCAAGAGACCCAGTACTTC.

The rearrangement uses TRBV6-1 and TRBJ2-1; 8 bases fit TRBD2. CDR1 is MNHNS, CDR2 SASEGT, per germline. J gave up 3 bases and V 4 bases, and 2 bases lay outside the gene matches. This CDR3 region has 14 residues. The CDR3 nucleotides are TGTGCCAGCAGTGGGACTAGCAACTACAATGAGCAGTTCTTC. Translating it yields CASSGTSNYNEQFF.

This clone came up once. This chain uses TRBV5-1 with TRBJ2-2, with 7 bases identical to TRBD1. The CDR3 is 14 amino acids. Germline CDR1 and CDR2: SGHRS and YFSETQ. Germline trimming cut 4 bases from V and 5 bases from J; bases unmatched to any gene: 5. CDR3 protein: CASSAGQETGELFF. As DNA, the CDR3 is TGCGCCAGCAGCGCAGGACAGGAGACCGGGGAGCTGTTTTTT.

The chain employs TRBV10-3 and TRBJ1-3; 7 positions match TRBD1. This CDR3 has 16 residues. The trim removed 0 bases at V and 5 bases at J, leaving 7 bases unmatched. Germline assignment: CDR1 ENHRY and CDR2 SYGVKD. The CDR3 DNA is TGTGCCATCAGTGAGTCGTTGGGACAGCAGAGAAACACCATATATTTT. Its protein product is CAISESLGQQRNTIYF.

The chain combines TRBV10-3 with TRBJ1-3, with D perhaps TRBD1 (6 bases). The CDR3 has 14 residues. Trimming took 8 bases from V and 0 from J, leaving 11 bases between them. CDR1 and CDR2 (germline): ENHRY, SYGVKD. The CDR3 is CAISDRYSGNTIYF. The CDR3 DNA follows: TGTGCCATCTCCGACAGGTACTCTGGAAACACCATATATTTT.

This chain uses TRBV7-9 with TRBJ2-7, with D perhaps TRBD1 (6 bases). The germline V gene encodes CDR1 SEHNR and CDR2 FQNEAQ (reference sequence). Trimming removed 6 bases from V and 1 base from J, with 13 bases in between. The CDR3 spans 14 residues. Here the CDR3 DNA reads TGTGCCAGCAGTTTCGCAGGGGAATCCTACGAGCAGTACTTC. The encoded protein is CASSFAGESYEQYF.

The CDR3 DNA reads TGTGCCAGCAGCTTGGAGGGGAAGACCTACGAGCAGTACTTC. Amino acids: CASSLEGKTYEQYF. The chain employs TRBV5-4 and TRBJ2-7; tentative D call: TRBD1 (5 bases). In germline, CDR1 is SGHNT, CDR2 YYREEE (reference sequence). The CDR3 loop spans 14 amino acids. V dropped 0 bases and J dropped 2 bases, with 9 bases sitting between them.

As regards this clone: Other DNA sequences in this specimen translate into the identical CDR3. The gene calls are TRBV2 and TRBJ2-7; the D gene could be TRBD1 or TRBD2 (5 bases each). The germline V gene encodes CDR1 SNHLY and CDR2 FYNNEI. With 6 bases removed from V and 2 bases from J, the gap between germline ends came to 8 bases. The CDR3 contains 12 residues. This CDR3 is CASSGTAYEQYF. In DNA, the CDR3 is TGTGCCAGCAGCGGGACCGCCTACGAGCAGTACTTC.

V gene TRBV7-2 combines with J gene TRBJ2-7; 7 nucleotides align to TRBD1. The CDR3 consists of 16 residues. J gave up 0 bases and V 1 base, and 6 bases lay outside the gene matches. Germline V lookup: CDR1 SGHTA, CDR2 FQGNSA. The CDR3 reads CASSLGAQGSSYEQYF. CDR3 nucleotides: TGTGCCAGCAGCTTAGGGGCACAGGGGAGCTCCTACGAGCAGTACTTC. The whole variable domain, remainder taken from reference TRBV7-2 and TRBJ2-7, is GAGVSQSPSNKVTEKGKDVELRCDPISGHTALYWYRQSLGQGLEFLIYFQGNSAPDKSGLPSDRFSAERTGGSVSTLTIQRTQQEDSAVYLCASSLGAQGSSYEQYFGPGTRLTVT.

The V gene is TRBV9, the J gene TRBJ1-2; D gene unclear. The germline CDR1 and CDR2 sequences are SGDLS and YYNGEE. V lost 0 bases and J 1 base, leaving 7 bases between the germline ends. The CDR3 has 14 residues. The CDR3 loop reads CASSVEWDNYGYTF. CDR3 sequence (DNA): TGTGCCAGCAGCGTAGAGTGGGATAACTATGGCTACACCTTC.

This chain links TRBV7-6 with TRBJ2-1; D is ambiguous. The CDR3 runs 13 residues. Per germline, CDR1 SGHVS and CDR2 FNYEAQ. The V gene lost 4 bases and the J gene lost 6 bases, with 10 bases spanning the gap. Written as DNA, the CDR3 is TGTGCCAGCAGCTCCCTCTCAGTCAATGAGCAGTTCTTC. It specifies CASSSLSVNEQFF. The complete variable domain, with remaining parts taken from reference TRBV7-6 and TRBJ2-1, reads GAGVSQSPRYKVTKRGQDVALRCDPISGHVSLYWYRQALGQGPEFLTYFNYEAQQDKSGLPNDRFSAERPEGSISTLTIQRTEQRDSAMYRCASSSLSVNEQFFGPGTRLTVL.

The chain has TRBV2 and TRBJ2-3, with D uncertain. Germline V gene data show CDR1 as SNHLY and CDR2 as FYNNEI. The V end was cut by 4 bases, the J end by 0 bases, with 5 bases between. The CDR3 is 13 residues long. CDR3 residues: CASSAGSTDTQYF. The CDR3 nucleotides read TGTGCCAGCAGTGCCGGGAGCACAGATACGCAGTATTTT. Full variable domain (remainder filled in from reference TRBV2 and TRBJ2-3): EPEVTQTPSHQVTQMGQEVILRCVPISNHLYFYWYRQILGQKVEFLVSFYNNEISEKSEIFDDQFSVERPDGSNFTLKIRSTKLEDSAMYFCASSAGSTDTQYFGPGTRLTVL.

As to this clone: This sample also contains other DNA sequences that code for the same CDR3. V gene TRBV30 combines with J gene TRBJ2-3; D uncertain. Germline CDR1 GTSNPN, CDR2 SVGIG (reference sequence). The CDR3 loop spans 11 amino acids. Trimming cost V 5 bases and J 4 bases, with 7 bases left between them. The CDR3 region is CAWSTSDTQYF. CDR3 sequence (DNA): TGTGCCTGGTCCACCTCAGATACGCAGTATTTT.

The chain combines TRBV30 with TRBJ2-3, with D unresolved. Trimming pared 5 bases from V and 0 bases from J, leaving 9 bases between. This CDR3 has 13 amino acids. CDR1 and CDR2 from the germline V gene are GTSNPN and SVGIG (reference sequence). In DNA form, the CDR3 reads TGTGCCTGGGTCCCCTCGAGCACAGATACGCAGTATTTT. The encoded protein is CAWVPSSTDTQYF.

This sequence joins TRBV5-5 and TRBJ1-4; 7 positions match TRBD1. The trim removed 4 bases at V and 0 bases at J, leaving 6 bases unmatched. This CDR3 contains 16 residues. CDR1 is SGHKS and CDR2 is YYEKEE in the germline V gene (reference sequence). In DNA, the CDR3 is TGTGCCAGCAGCCGCGCGGACAGGACAACTAATGAAAAACTGTTTTTT. This gives the protein CASSRADRTTNEKLFF.

This chain links TRBV6-5 with TRBJ2-1, with D unresolved. Germline V gives CDR1 MNHEY, CDR2 SVGAGI. V lost 5 bases, J lost 4 bases, and 12 bases lay in between. CDR3 size: 14 residues. CDR3: CASSPDGRYNEQFF. Written as DNA, the CDR3 is TGTGCCAGCAGTCCGGACGGGCGATACAATGAGCAGTTCTTC.

J is TRBJ2-7 and V is TRBV5-6; TRBD2 aligns across 10 bases. V was clipped by 7 bases and J by 5 bases; unmatched bases: 15. Germline V gene data show CDR1 as SGHDT and CDR2 as YYEEEE. The CDR3 contains 16 residues. This CDR3 reads CASFILGLAGVNEQYF. The CDR3 region has the DNA TGTGCCAGCTTCATTCTCGGGCTAGCGGGAGTTAACGAGCAGTACTTC.

The chain combines TRBV15 with TRBJ2-2; 7 bases are shared with TRBD1. Germline CDR1 reads LNHNV; CDR2 reads YYDKDF (reference sequence). Unmatched junction bases numbered 1, after V lost 0 bases and J lost 6 bases. The CDR3 consists of 14 residues. The chain's CDR3 is CATSRDDRAGELFF. In DNA form, the CDR3 reads TGTGCCACCAGCAGAGATGACAGGGCCGGGGAGCTGTTTTTT.

V is TRBV6-1 and J is TRBJ1-6; weak D call: TRBD1 (5 bases). Germline assignment: CDR1 MNHNS and CDR2 SASEGT. Trimming took off 8 bases at V and 10 bases at J, with 15 bases between the two ends. The CDR3 runs to 13 residues. CDR3 residues: CASGSGVGSPLHF. CDR3 DNA: TGTGCCAGCGGGTCGGGGGTTGGATCACCCCTCCACTTT.

The gene calls are TRBV5-1 and TRBJ1-1; D unresolved. This CDR3 is built from 15 residues. The V and J ends lost 2 bases and 0 bases respectively, with 11 bases between them. The germline V gene has CDR1 SGHRS and CDR2 YFSETQ. CDR3 sequence (DNA): TGCGCCAGCAGCTTTCTCGGCTACATGAACACTGAAGCTTTCTTT. Residues: CASSFLGYMNTEAFF.

This clone was counted a single time. This sample includes further DNA sequences coding for the same CDR3. This sequence joins TRBV2 and TRBJ2-1, with 8 bases matching TRBD2. There are 15 residues in the CDR3. Germline V gives CDR1 SNHLY, CDR2 FYNNEI. Germline trimming cut 3 bases from V and 0 bases from J; bases unmatched to any gene: 1. The CDR3 protein is CASSDRGGSYNEQFF. The CDR3 region has the DNA TGTGCCAGCAGTGATCGGGGGGGCTCCTACAATGAGCAGTTCTTC.

The chain links TRBV21-1 to TRBJ2-1; the DNA was not used to check the table's D call, TRBD2. TRBV21-1 is tagged as a pseudogene. There are 17 residues in the CDR3. CDR3 nucleotide sequence: TGTGCCAGCAGCAAAGCTAGCGGGGGGCCCTCCTACAATGAGCAGTTCTTC. It is translated as CASSKASGGPSYNEQFF.

This clone has a single count. In the same sample, other DNA sequences code for this CDR3. J is TRBJ1-3 and V is TRBV5-1; D perhaps matches TRBD1 (6 bases). This CDR3 is 13 amino acids long. Trimming took off 3 bases at V and 3 bases at J, with 7 bases between the two ends. Germline V gene sequence: CDR1 SGHRS, CDR2 YFSETQ. CDR3 DNA sequence: TGCGCCAGCAGCTCGGACAGTGGAAACACCATATATTTT. Amino acid sequence: CASSSDSGNTIYF.

V is TRBV27 and J is TRBJ2-4; 11 bases align to TRBD2. This CDR3 spans 20 amino acids. The junction had 18 bases not matched to a gene; V was cut back by 5 bases and J by 3 bases. The V gene's germline CDR1 is MNHEY and CDR2 SMNVEV (reference sequence). In DNA, the CDR3 is TGTGCCAGCAGTGCTAAGACATCTAGCGGGGGGCCGATAAACAAAAACATTCAGTACTTC. Amino acids: CASSAKTSSGGPINKNIQYF.